The 10 T cell receptor beta chains listed next were all sequenced from one sample in a study of T cell repertoires in cytomegalovirus infection. TCRdb fed the reads into MiXCR, producing one record per CDR3 protein. The sample contains 300,000 to 400,000 distinct CDR3 sequences, about 28% of which appear only once. No antigen has been assigned to these receptors. The sequenced sample was cultured PBMCs, obtained from culture after CMV antigen stimulation. These receptors all come from a human donor in good health (CMV status not recorded). Some clones in this sample may be carry-over from other donors' samples.

This clonotype turned up a few times. The V call is TRBV7-8, the J call TRBJ1-2, with a possible D match to TRBD1 (5 bases). Between the trimmed V and J ends, which lost 5 bases and 7 bases, there was a span of 20 bases. CDR3 size: 15 residues. The germline gives CDR1 SGHVS, CDR2 FQNEAQ. The CDR3 region is CASSPALAGRGGYTF. As DNA, the CDR3 is TGTGCCAGCAGCCCAGCCCTCGCGGGGAGGGGTGGCTACACCTTC.

The chain has TRBV4-2 and TRBJ2-6; 9 nucleotides match TRBD1. The CDR3 length is 19 residues. With 3 bases clipped from V and 2 bases from J, the junction kept 11 bases outside the gene matches. Germline V CDR1 and CDR2: LGHNA, YNFKEQ. The CDR3 sequence: CASSQPPGQGGAGANVLTF. The DNA for the CDR3 is TGTGCCAGCAGCCAGCCCCCGGGACAGGGTGGGGCTGGGGCCAACGTCCTGACTTTC.

In this sample, this clonotype turned up a few times. V usage is TRBV7-6 and J usage is TRBJ1-2; the match to TRBD1 covers 8 bases. The CDR3 contains 17 residues. CDR1 is SGHVS, CDR2 FNYEAQ, per germline. With V trimmed by 10 bases and J by 5 bases, 21 bases remained unmatched. CDR3 coding DNA: TGTGCCACCAAAATGGGATCGTCAGGGGGCGCGAATTATGGCTACACCTTC. Translation gives CATKMGSSGGANYGYTF.

V usage is TRBV2 and J usage is TRBJ1-5; D possibly corresponds to TRBD1 (5 bases). Trimming shortened V by 6 bases and J by 4 bases, and 7 bases separated the two germline ends. CDR3 size: 12 residues. Germline assignment: CDR1 SNHLY and CDR2 FYNNEI. CDR3 protein: CASRGQNQPQHF. In nucleotides, the CDR3 is TGTGCCAGCAGGGGGCAGAATCAGCCCCAGCATTTT.

This clonotype was seen repeatedly, ten times or more. The CDR3 spells CASSLTVYEQYF. The CDR3 nucleotides are TGTGCCAGCAGCTTAACGGTTTACGAGCAGTACTTC. The V call is TRBV7-9, the J call TRBJ2-7, with D unresolved. The ends were cut back, 2 bases at V and 4 bases at J, with 6 bases in the middle. Germline CDR1 and CDR2: SEHNR and FQNEAQ (reference sequence). The CDR3 runs to 12 residues.

There are many counts of this clonotype. The genes are TRBV5-1 and TRBJ2-5; D unclear. Trimming pared 4 bases from V and 5 bases from J, leaving 12 bases between. The CDR3 loop spans 13 amino acids. Germline CDR1 and CDR2: SGHRS and YFSETQ. The CDR3 DNA sequence: TGCGCCAGCAGCCCCGGGCCGTCGGAGACCCAGTACTTC. Its translation: CASSPGPSETQYF.

The chain couples TRBV30 to TRBJ1-5; D not resolved. Trimming left V 8 bases short and J 0 bases short, with 17 bases between. The CDR3 is 15 amino acids. In germline, CDR1 is GTSNPN, CDR2 SVGIG (reference sequence). For the CDR3, the DNA is TGTGCCACTGGAGTAGGTATAAGTAGCAATCAGCCCCAGCATTTT. The encoded protein is CATGVGISSNQPQHF.

The chain's CDR3 is CASSQQPRDEKLFF. The CDR3 DNA follows: TGTGCCAGCAGTCAACAGCCGAGAGACGAAAAACTGTTTTTT. This chain joins TRBV12-3 or TRBV12-4 and TRBJ1-4; D call uncertain. V was pared by 5 bases and J by 8 bases, with 15 bases between. The CDR3 runs 14 residues.

The table lists this clonotype with a few counts. The chain couples TRBV19 to TRBJ2-1; D gene unclear. CDR3 length equals 11 residues. V was shortened by 4 bases and J by 10 bases, with 8 bases between the two germline ends. The V gene's germline CDR1 is LNHDA and CDR2 SQIVND (reference sequence). This chain's CDR3 is CASSTDTEQFF. The DNA for the CDR3 is TGTGCCAGTAGTACAGACACGGAGCAGTTCTTC.

This clonotype was seen a handful of times. CDR3 region: CSAREATSVDYEQYF. The CDR3 DNA reads as TGCAGTGCTAGAGAAGCAACTAGCGTTGACTACGAGCAGTACTTC. The gene calls are TRBV20-1 and TRBJ2-7; 7 bases are a match to TRBD2. Germline V gives CDR1 DFQATT, CDR2 SNEGSKA (reference sequence). The CDR3 spans 15 residues. Trimming removed 0 bases from V and 3 bases from J; junction bases left unmatched: 8.